What follows describes a single T cell receptor beta chain. The antigen is not known. The authors ran a second PCR of roughly 6 to 11 cycles using a sample-barcoded 5' primer and a J-beta primer mix. TCRdb redid the calling of the 5' RACE reads with MiXCR, one entry per CDR3 protein. The sample shows about 800,000 distinct CDR3 sequences, around 45% of them seen only once. These data come from a study of blood T cells in healthy people across ages. Peripheral blood was drawn, around 9.3 milliliters per donor. Germline values: CDR1 SGHTA, CDR2 FQGNSA. This CDR3 has 17 amino acids. Trimming cost V 4 bases and J 11 bases; bases outside gene matches: 22. Points from the study as a whole: Observed TCR beta diversity per million T cells went down as age went up. This fall followed a roughly linear course with age. Among long-lived donors, naive CD4+ cells were more numerous and diversity higher than in aged donors. Bulk PBMC profiling left naive and antigen-experienced comparisons inconclusive.

This TCR was recovered from a man aged 80 or over in good health. Specimen: blood. The chain couples TRBV7-2 to TRBJ2-5; 7 bases are shared with TRBD2. For the CDR3, the DNA is TGTGCCAGCAGCTCTCGGTCCGCGGGAGAACCCTACAATGAGCAGTACTTC. It translates to CASSSRSAGEPYNEQYF.